Below are 24 T cell receptor beta chains sequenced from a single sample in a study of blood T cell repertoires in COVID-19. Method: immunoSEQ multiplex PCR; TCRdb's copy keeps in-frame clones and lacks some. The table records about 160,000 clones, about 87% of them present only once. The sample taken for sequencing was peripheral blood. These receptors all stem from a woman in her 70s with COVID-19, enrolled during active disease.

The chain recombines TRBV6-5 with TRBJ2-7; 10 nucleotides line up with TRBD1. Germline lookup yields CDR1 MNHEY and CDR2 SVGAGI. This CDR3 is 15 amino acids long. V gave up 6 bases and J gave up 5 bases; unmatched junction bases: 10. The CDR3, as DNA: TGTGCCAGCAGCCGCGCCGGGACAGGGGCCAACGAGCAGTACTTC. Protein sequence: CASSRAGTGANEQYF.

V usage is TRBV5-4 and J usage is TRBJ2-3, with a tentative D call TRBD1 (8 bases). The germline V gene has CDR1 SGHNT and CDR2 YYREEE (reference sequence). Trimming took off 7 bases at V and 2 bases at J, with 20 bases between the two ends. This CDR3 has 16 residues. CDR3 sequence reads: CASRKGGDRITDTQYF. The CDR3, as DNA: TGTGCCAGCCGAAAGGGGGGGGACAGGATCACAGATACGCAGTATTTT.

This chain uses TRBV7-2 with TRBJ2-7, with TRBD2 matching over 11 bases. Germline assignment: CDR1 SGHTA and CDR2 FQGNSA. Trimming removed 1 base from V and 1 base from J; junction bases left unmatched: 6. The CDR3 consists of 17 residues. CDR3: CASSLVLAGGRSYEQYF. The CDR3 bases are TGTGCCAGCAGCTTAGTTCTAGCGGGGGGCCGATCCTACGAGCAGTACTTC.

The CDR3 coding sequence is TGTGCCAGCAGTGATTTCCGCTACTCTGGAAACACCATATATTTT. Amino acids: CASSDFRYSGNTIYF. The rearrangement links TRBV6-1 to TRBJ1-3; D unclear. V was trimmed by 3 bases and J by 0 bases, leaving 9 bases between them. The length of the CDR3 is 15 residues. Germline V gene data show CDR1 as MNHNS and CDR2 as SASEGT.

The chain uses TRBV5-1 and TRBJ2-2; TRBD2 matches 9 bases. Germline V gives CDR1 SGHRS, CDR2 YFSETQ. This CDR3 is built from 18 residues. J lost 6 bases, V lost 2 bases, and 14 bases had no gene match. CDR3 nucleotides: TGCGCCAGCAGCTTCCGAAGCGGGGGGCAACACCGGGCCGGGGAGCTGTTTTTT. This encodes CASSFRSGGQHRAGELFF.

The V call is TRBV29-1, the J call TRBJ1-2; 9 nucleotides align to TRBD1. The CDR3 spans 13 residues. CDR1 and CDR2 from the germline V gene are SQVTM and ANQGSEA. The V gene end was trimmed by 7 bases and the J gene end by 0 bases; junction bases not matched to a gene: 3. Here the CDR3 DNA reads TGCAGCGCCCGACAGGGGGCTAACTATGGCTACACCTTC. Translating it yields CSARQGANYGYTF.

This clone has just one count. The chain links TRBV14 to TRBJ1-5, with 11 nucleotides matching TRBD1. The CDR3 length is 17 residues. V lost 0 bases, J lost 4 bases, and 5 bases stayed unmatched. Germline V gene data show CDR1 as SGHDN and CDR2 as FVKESK. The CDR3 DNA is TGTGCCAGCAGCCAAGATCGGGACAGGGGGGGAAATCAGCCCCAGCATTTT. Translation gives CASSQDRDRGGNQPQHF.

This chain joins TRBV27 and TRBJ2-2; 13 bases match TRBD2. This CDR3 comprises 18 residues. V shed 4 bases and J 5 bases; nucleotides not matched to a gene: 10. Germline loops: CDR1 MNHEY, CDR2 SMNVEV (reference sequence). CDR3 sequence reads: CASSSHTSGGAGTGELFF. The CDR3 DNA is TGTGCCAGCAGTTCCCACACTAGCGGGGGGGCCGGGACCGGGGAGCTGTTTTTT.

The chain combines TRBV2 with TRBJ2-7; 8 nucleotides line up with TRBD2. After removal of 6 bases from V and 0 bases from J, the junction contained 4 bases not matched to a gene. This CDR3 is built from 14 residues. Germline values: CDR1 SNHLY, CDR2 FYNNEI. Here the CDR3 DNA reads TGTGCCAGCAGAACGGGGGGGGGCTCCTACGAGCAGTACTTC. Its protein is CASRTGGGSYEQYF.

V usage is TRBV5-4 and J usage is TRBJ1-6; weak D call: TRBD1 (6 bases). Trimming left V 3 bases short and J 5 bases short, with 15 bases between. Germline assignment: CDR1 SGHNT and CDR2 YYREEE (reference sequence). There are 16 residues in the CDR3. CDR3 residues: CASSSRRTEDNSPLHF. The CDR3, as DNA: TGTGCCAGCAGCTCGCGTCGGACAGAAGATAATTCACCCCTCCACTTT.

The chain uses TRBV28 and TRBJ2-3; 7 bases line up with TRBD2. Germline CDR1 and CDR2: MDHEN and SYDVKM. After removal of 3 bases from V and 0 bases from J, the junction contained 3 bases not matched to a gene. The CDR3 length is 15 residues. The CDR3 coding sequence is TGTGCCAGCAGTTTTGCGGGAGACAGCACAGATACGCAGTATTTT. The encoded protein is CASSFAGDSTDTQYF.

V is TRBV28 and J is TRBJ2-2, with 13 bases matching TRBD2. Germline V gene data show CDR1 as MDHEN and CDR2 as SYDVKM. This CDR3 comprises 16 residues. V trimming: 5 bases; J trimming: 8 bases; junction bases outside the gene matches: 8. The DNA for the CDR3 is TGTGCCAGCAGTCGGAAGGGACTAGCGGGGTCTGGGGAGCTGTTTTTT. Its translation is CASSRKGLAGSGELFF.

The CDR3 nucleotides read TGTGCCAGCAGCCCGGGACAGTCCGCAGATACGCAGTATTTT. This translates into CASSPGQSADTQYF. The chain joins TRBV7-9 to TRBJ2-3; TRBD1 matches at 7 bases. The CDR3 covers 14 residues. CDR1 is SEHNR, CDR2 FQNEAQ, per germline (reference sequence). With 5 bases clipped from V and 4 bases from J, the junction kept 6 bases outside the gene matches.

The chain links TRBV29-1 to TRBJ2-3; 9 nucleotides agree with TRBD2. Germline CDR1 and CDR2: SQVTM and ANQGSEA. Trimming at V came to 1 base and at J to 1 base, leaving 0 bases not matched to a gene. CDR3 size: 14 residues. CDR3 in amino acids: CSVEVAGGTDTQYF. CDR3 nucleotides: TGCAGCGTTGAAGTAGCGGGGGGCACAGATACGCAGTATTTT.

This rearrangement joins TRBV21-1 to TRBJ1-1; TRBD1 is the table's D call, not checked against the DNA. TRBV21-1 is a pseudogene segment. The CDR3 length is 13 residues. CDR3 sequence (DNA): TGTGCCAGCACCAAAGTTCAGAACACTGAAGCTTTCTTT. Its translation is CASTKVQNTEAFF.

The chain recombines TRBV24-1 with TRBJ2-1, with 8 bases aligning to TRBD1. Germline CDR1 KGHDR, CDR2 SFDVKD. V lost 4 bases, J lost 5 bases, and 6 bases stayed unmatched. There are 15 residues in the CDR3. CDR3 DNA: TGTGCCACCAGTGACAGGACAGGGCGTAACAATGAGCAGTTCTTC. Translated: CATSDRTGRNNEQFF.

The chain links TRBV2 to TRBJ1-2; a weak D match, TRBD1 (5 bases). Per the germline V gene, CDR1 is SNHLY and CDR2 is FYNNEI. Trimming left V 1 base short and J 0 bases short, with 9 bases between. CDR3 size: 15 residues. The CDR3 here is CASSEDRFPNYGYTF. The CDR3, as DNA: TGTGCCAGCAGTGAAGACAGGTTTCCTAACTATGGCTACACCTTC.

This chain uses TRBV6-5 with TRBJ2-7; 11 bases match TRBD1. The CDR3 sequence is 15 residues long. The V gene's germline CDR1 is MNHEY and CDR2 SVGAGI. The V and J ends lost 6 bases and 5 bases, in that order; junction bases with no gene match: 9. The chain's CDR3 is CASSPRDRGSHEQYF. In DNA form, the CDR3 reads TGTGCCAGCAGCCCCCGGGACAGGGGGTCCCACGAGCAGTACTTC.

The J gene is TRBJ1-2, the V gene TRBV7-2; TRBD1 is a possible D gene (6 bases). Looked up from germline, CDR1 is SGHTA and CDR2 is FQGNSA. This CDR3 is built from 14 residues. The germline V and J ends were trimmed by 1 base and 4 bases, with 10 bases remaining between them. The DNA of the CDR3 is TGTGCCAGCAGCTTAGAGTGGGACACCTATGGCTACACCTTC. This gives the protein CASSLEWDTYGYTF.

The chain is built from TRBV6-5 and TRBJ2-2; tentatively, D is TRBD1 (5 bases). Trimming left V 8 bases short and J 5 bases short, with 15 bases between. The CDR3 length is 14 residues. The germline CDR1 and CDR2 sequences are MNHEY and SVGAGI. The CDR3 nucleotides are TGTGCCAGCGTCAGACAGATCGATACCGGGGAGCTGTTTTTT. Translation gives CASVRQIDTGELFF.

This chain links TRBV29-1 with TRBJ1-2; 8 nucleotides match TRBD1. Germline lookup yields CDR1 SQVTM and CDR2 ANQGSEA. The CDR3 is 12 residues long. Losses at the gene ends were 7 bases for V and 4 bases for J; bases not matched to a gene: 5. CDR3 nucleotide sequence: TGCAGCGCGACAGGGGTGAGCTATGGCTACACCTTC. Amino acids: CSATGVSYGYTF.

The chain carries TRBV4-2 and TRBJ1-2; D may be TRBD1 (6 bases). The V gene lost 4 bases and the J gene lost 7 bases, with 19 bases spanning the gap. The CDR3 is 15 amino acids. Germline CDR1 reads LGHNA; CDR2 reads YNFKEQ. The CDR3 sequence: CASSLSLEQGLGYTF. The CDR3 nucleotides read TGTGCCAGCAGCCTAAGTCTCGAACAGGGTCTTGGCTACACCTTC.

The chain recombines TRBV29-1 with TRBJ1-2; weak D call: TRBD1 (5 bases). CDR1 and CDR2 (germline): SQVTM, ANQGSEA. The CDR3 loop spans 11 amino acids. V was pared by 7 bases and J by 10 bases, with 16 bases between. CDR3 amino acids: CSAVGEMVYTF. The CDR3 coding sequence is TGCAGCGCTGTAGGGGAAATGGTCTACACCTTC.

J is TRBJ2-1 and V is TRBV18; tentative D call: TRBD2 (7 bases). V shed 6 bases and J shed 5 bases, with 26 bases lying between them. Germline-derived CDR1 and CDR2 are KGHSH and LQKENI. The CDR3 totals 18 residues. The DNA for the CDR3 is TGTGCCAGCTCGCCGTGGGCCGGGGGGCAACCCCGAAACAATGAGCAGTTCTTC. This codes for CASSPWAGGQPRNNEQFF.